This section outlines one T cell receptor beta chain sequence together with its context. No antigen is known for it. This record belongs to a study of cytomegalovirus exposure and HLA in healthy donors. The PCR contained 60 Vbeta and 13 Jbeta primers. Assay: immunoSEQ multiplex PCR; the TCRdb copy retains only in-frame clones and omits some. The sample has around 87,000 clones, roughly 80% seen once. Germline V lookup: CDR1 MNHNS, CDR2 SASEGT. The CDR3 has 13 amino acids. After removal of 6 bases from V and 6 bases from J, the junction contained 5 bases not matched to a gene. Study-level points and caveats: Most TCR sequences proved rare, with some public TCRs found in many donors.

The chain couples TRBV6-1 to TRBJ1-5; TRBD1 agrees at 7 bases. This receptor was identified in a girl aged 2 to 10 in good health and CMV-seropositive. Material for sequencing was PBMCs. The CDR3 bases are TGTGCCAGCAGCCACCAGGGGGGTCAGCCCCAGCATTTT. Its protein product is CASSHQGGQPQHF.